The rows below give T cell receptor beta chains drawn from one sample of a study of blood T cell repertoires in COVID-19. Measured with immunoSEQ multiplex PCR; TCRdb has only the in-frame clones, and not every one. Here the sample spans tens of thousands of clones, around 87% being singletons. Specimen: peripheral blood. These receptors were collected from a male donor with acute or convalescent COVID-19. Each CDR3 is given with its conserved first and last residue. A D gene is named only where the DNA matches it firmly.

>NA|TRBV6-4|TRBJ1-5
CASSGRDLSNQPQHF
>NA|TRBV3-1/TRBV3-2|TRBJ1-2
CASSQDQTAYGYTF
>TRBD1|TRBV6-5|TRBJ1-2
CASSRSGQGNYGYTF
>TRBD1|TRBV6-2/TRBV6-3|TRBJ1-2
CASSPQGDYGYTF
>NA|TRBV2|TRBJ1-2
CASSVGVMGQGYTF
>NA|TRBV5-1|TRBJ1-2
CASSLDNNYGYTF
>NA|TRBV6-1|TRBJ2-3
CASSEARQVPTQYF
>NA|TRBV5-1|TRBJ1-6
CASSLGSRGDSPLHF
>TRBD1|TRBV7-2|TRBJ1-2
CASSPSQGAGGYTF
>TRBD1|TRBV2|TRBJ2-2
CASSMTGGDRQNTGELFF
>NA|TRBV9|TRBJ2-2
CASSPRYRGPRDTGELFF
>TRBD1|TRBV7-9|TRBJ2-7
CASSFGTGSYEQYF
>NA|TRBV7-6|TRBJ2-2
CASSLGSGSTRGELFF
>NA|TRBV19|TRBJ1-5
CASSRGRDGQPQHF
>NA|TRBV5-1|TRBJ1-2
CASSFGDRSYGYTF
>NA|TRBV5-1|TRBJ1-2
CASSGLDSNYGYTF
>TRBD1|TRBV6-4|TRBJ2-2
CASSETGGTGELFF
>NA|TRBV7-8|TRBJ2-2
CASSRYGGELFF
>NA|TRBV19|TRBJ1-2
CASSLGREYGYTF
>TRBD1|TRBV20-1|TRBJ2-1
CSASGTGARHEQFF
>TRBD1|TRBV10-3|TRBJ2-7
CAISGRDRAYYEQYF
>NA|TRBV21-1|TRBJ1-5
CASSTTGSGQPQHF
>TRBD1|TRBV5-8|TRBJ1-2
CASSLTGGAGYTF
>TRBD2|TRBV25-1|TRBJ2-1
CASSGPPGLESYNEQFF
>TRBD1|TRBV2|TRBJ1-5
CASSQGQGGFGPQHF
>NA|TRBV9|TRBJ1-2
CASSDGINYGYTF
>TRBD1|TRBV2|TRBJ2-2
CASSGQGANTGELFF
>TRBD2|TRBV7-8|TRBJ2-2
CASSMGLARNTGELFF
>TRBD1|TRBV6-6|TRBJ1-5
CASSYDRAPKQPQHF
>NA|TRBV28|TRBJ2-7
CASSPHQGFSYEQYF
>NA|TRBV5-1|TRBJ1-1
CASSLAGSNTEAFF
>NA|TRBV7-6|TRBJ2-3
CASSLGPGSTDTQYF
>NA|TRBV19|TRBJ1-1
CASSIKEGYYAFF
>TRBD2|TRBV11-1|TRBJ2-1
CASSLQTSGGYNEQFF
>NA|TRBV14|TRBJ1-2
CASSQTGPYGYTF
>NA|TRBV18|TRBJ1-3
CASSWEAASGNTIYF
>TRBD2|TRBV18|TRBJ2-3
CASSPALAASSTDTQYF
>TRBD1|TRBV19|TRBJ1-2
CASSFQGQGKDGYTF
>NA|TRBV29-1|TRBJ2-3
CSVEDSGSDTQYF
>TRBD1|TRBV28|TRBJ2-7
CASSETGGQIYEQYF
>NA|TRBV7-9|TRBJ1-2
CASSPSGGPYGYTF
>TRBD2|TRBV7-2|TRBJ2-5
CASSLGEGPPRETQYF